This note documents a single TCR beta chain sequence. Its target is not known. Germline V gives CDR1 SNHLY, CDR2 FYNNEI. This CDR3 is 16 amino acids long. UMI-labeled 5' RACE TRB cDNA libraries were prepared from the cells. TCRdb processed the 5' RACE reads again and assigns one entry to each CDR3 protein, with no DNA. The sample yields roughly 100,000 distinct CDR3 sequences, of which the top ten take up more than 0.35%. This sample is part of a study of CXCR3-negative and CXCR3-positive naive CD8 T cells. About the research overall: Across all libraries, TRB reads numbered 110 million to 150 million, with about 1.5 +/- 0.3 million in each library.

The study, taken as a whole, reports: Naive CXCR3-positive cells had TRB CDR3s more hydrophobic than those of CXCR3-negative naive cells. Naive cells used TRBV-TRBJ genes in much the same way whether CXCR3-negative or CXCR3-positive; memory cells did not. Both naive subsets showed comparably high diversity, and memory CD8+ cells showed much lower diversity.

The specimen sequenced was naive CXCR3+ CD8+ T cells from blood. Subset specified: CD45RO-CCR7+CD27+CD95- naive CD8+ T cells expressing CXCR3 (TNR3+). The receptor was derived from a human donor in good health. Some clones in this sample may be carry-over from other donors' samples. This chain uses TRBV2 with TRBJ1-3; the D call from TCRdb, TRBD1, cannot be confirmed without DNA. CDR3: CASSEPGSRSGNTIYF.